This TCR beta chain was identified in a study of CD8 T cells in ankylosing spondylitis (dated by TCRdb to 2016 to 2017). With respect to the entire study: The study profiled T cell receptor beta repertoires in healthy donors and ankylosing spondylitis patients to find disease-linked TCR variants. In total, the full study cohort was made up of 95 to 110 healthy donors and some 26 ankylosing spondylitis patients. Peripheral blood was sampled, and synovial fluid was additionally collected from ankylosing spondylitis patients. Summary of the overall study and its limitations: Significant enrichment of the disease-linked clones was reported in matched synovial fluid samples from ankylosing spondylitis patients. The disease-linked clones showed a CD8+ phenotype and occurred at relatively low frequencies in peripheral blood. Some motif variants had previously been reported in the synovial fluid and blood of reactive arthritis patients, which suggests shared mechanisms of disease initiation. Blood from ankylosing spondylitis patients appeared to be characterized by a TCR beta motif made up of several highly homologous amino acid variants.

Turning to this clonotype: There is no known antigen for this receptor. Base quality data are lacking; no much larger clone is found one base away.

Sequencing instrument: Illumina HiSeq 2500. Quantitative 5'-RACE with molecular barcodes was used to prepare TCR beta libraries. The original methods were these. A new computational method, built on a probabilistic model of VDJ rearrangement, was used to identify disease-linked TCR variants. TCRdb ran its own pipeline on the public reads, namely fastp trimming at Q25 and MiXCR clone calling, and kept in-frame beta chains. One record per CDR3 amino acid sequence lists the most common genes and DNA. TCRdb's processing, not the study's, gives the V and J calls here. This sample lists over 400,000 distinct CDR3 sequences; 26% were detected once. The top ten clones comprise about 1% of the sample. The sequencing input was blood, either unsorted or a sorted T cell fraction (not recorded which). This sequence originates from a male donor with ankylosing spondylitis.

The nucleotides are TGTGCCAGCAGCTTATCGGGCGCCGGCTATGGCTACACCTTC. Translated, this is CASSLSGAGYGYTF. The rearranged segments are TRBV11-1 and TRBJ1-2, with the D gene too uncertain to name. CDR1 is given as SGHAT and CDR2 as FQDESV, both from the germline V gene (reference sequence). The junction carries 11 bases between V and J, which are trimmed by 2 bases and 4 bases respectively. The CDR3 runs 14 amino acids, cysteine and phenylalanine included. CDR3 DNA is the only sequence kept; it has 42 bases, read in frame from the first base.